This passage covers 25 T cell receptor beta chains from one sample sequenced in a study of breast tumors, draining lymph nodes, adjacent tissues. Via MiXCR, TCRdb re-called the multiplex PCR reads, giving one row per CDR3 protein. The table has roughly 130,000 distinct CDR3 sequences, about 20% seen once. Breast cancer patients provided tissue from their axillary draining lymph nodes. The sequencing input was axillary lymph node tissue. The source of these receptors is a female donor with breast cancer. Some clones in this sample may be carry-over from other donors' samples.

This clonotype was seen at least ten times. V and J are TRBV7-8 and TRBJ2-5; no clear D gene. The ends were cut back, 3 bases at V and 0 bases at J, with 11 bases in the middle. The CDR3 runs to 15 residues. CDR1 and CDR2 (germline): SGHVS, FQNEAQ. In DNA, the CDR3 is TGTGCCAGCAGCTTTAAGAGTTTCTACCAAGAGACCCAGTACTTC. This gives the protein CASSFKSFYQETQYF. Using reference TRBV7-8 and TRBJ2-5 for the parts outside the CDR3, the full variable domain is GAGVSQSPRYKVAKRGQDVALRCDPISGHVSLFWYQQALGQGPEFLTYFQNEAQLDKSGLPSDRFFAERPEGSVSTLKIQRTQQEDSAVYLCASSFKSFYQETQYFGPGTRLLVL.

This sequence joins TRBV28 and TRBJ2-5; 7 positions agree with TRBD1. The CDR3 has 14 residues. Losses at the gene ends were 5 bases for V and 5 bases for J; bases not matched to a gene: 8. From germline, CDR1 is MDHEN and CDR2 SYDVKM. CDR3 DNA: TGTGCCAGCAGTACCCTACAGGGGTCGGAGACCCAGTACTTC. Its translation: CASSTLQGSETQYF.

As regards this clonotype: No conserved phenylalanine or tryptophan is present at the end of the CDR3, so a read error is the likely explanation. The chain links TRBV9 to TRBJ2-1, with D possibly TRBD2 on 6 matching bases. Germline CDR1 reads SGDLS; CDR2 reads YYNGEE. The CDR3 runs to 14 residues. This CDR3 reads CASSVLTSSNEQFL. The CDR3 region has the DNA TGCGCCAGCAGCGTTTTGACTAGTAGCAATGAGCAGTTCCTC.

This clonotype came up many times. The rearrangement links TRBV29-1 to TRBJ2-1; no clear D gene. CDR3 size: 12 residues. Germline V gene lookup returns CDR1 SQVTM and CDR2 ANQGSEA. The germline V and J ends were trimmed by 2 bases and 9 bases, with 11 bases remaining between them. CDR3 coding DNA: TGCAGCGTTGAAACTGGCCGGTTTGAGCAGTTCTTC. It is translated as CSVETGRFEQFF.

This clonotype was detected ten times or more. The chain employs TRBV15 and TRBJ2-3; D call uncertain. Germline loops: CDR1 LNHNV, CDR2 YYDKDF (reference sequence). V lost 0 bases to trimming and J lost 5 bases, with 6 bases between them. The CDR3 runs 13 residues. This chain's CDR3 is CATSRDWRDTQYF. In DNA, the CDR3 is TGTGCCACCAGCAGAGATTGGCGAGATACGCAGTATTTT.

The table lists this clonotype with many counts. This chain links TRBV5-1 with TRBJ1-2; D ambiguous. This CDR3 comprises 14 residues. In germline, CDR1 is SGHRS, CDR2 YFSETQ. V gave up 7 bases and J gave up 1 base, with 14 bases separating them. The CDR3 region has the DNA TGCGCCAGCTCCCCCGCATTCCTTAACTATGGCTACACCTTC. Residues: CASSPAFLNYGYTF.

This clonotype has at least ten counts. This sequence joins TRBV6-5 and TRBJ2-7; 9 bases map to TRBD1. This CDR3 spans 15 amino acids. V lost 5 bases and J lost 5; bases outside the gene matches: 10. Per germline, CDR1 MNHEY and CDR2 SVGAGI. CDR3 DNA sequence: TGTGCCAGCAGTACCCCCGGGACAGGGCACCACGAGCAGTACTTC. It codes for CASSTPGTGHHEQYF.

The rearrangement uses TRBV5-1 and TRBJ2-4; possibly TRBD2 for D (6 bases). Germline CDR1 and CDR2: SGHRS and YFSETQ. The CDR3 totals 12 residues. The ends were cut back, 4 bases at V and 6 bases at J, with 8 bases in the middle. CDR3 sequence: CASSRGGNIQYF. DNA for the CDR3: TGCGCCAGCAGCAGGGGAGGAAACATTCAGTACTTC.

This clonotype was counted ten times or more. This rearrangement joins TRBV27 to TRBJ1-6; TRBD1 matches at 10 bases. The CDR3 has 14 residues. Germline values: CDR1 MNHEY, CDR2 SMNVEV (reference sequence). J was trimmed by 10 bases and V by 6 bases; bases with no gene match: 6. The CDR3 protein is CASRTGTGESPLHF. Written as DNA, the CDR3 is TGTGCCAGCAGAACCGGGACAGGGGAGTCACCCCTCCACTTT.

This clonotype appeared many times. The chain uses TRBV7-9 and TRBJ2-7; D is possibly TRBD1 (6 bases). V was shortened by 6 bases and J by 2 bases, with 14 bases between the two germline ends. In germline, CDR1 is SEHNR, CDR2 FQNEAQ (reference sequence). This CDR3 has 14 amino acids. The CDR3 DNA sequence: TGTGCCAGCAGTCCCCGGGACATTCCCTACGAGCAGTACTTC. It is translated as CASSPRDIPYEQYF.

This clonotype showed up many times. CDR3 sequence: CASSGGLADRYNEQFF. In DNA, the CDR3 is TGTGCCAGCAGTGGCGGACTAGCGGATCGCTACAATGAGCAGTTCTTC. This sequence joins TRBV6-1 and TRBJ2-1, with 10 bases identical to TRBD2. Germline CDR1 reads MNHNS; CDR2 reads SASEGT. This CDR3 comprises 16 residues. The V gene end was trimmed by 4 bases and the J gene end by 3 bases; junction bases not matched to a gene: 6.

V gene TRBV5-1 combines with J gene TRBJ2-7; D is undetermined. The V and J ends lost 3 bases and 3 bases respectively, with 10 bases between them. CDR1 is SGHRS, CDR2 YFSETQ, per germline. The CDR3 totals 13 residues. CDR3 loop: CASSSDGNYEQYF. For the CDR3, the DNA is TGCGCCAGCAGCTCGGATGGGAACTACGAGCAGTACTTC.

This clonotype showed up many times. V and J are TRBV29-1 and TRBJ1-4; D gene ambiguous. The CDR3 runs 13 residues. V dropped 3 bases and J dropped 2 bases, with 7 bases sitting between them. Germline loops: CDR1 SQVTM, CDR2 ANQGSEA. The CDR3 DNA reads TGCAGCGTTGAGAGCCAGACTAATGAAAAACTGTTTTTT. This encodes CSVESQTNEKLFF. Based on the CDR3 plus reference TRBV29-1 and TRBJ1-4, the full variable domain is SAVISQKPSRDICQRGTSLTIQCQVDSQVTMMFWYRQQPGQSLTLIATANQGSEATYESGFVIDKFPISRPNLTFSTLTVSNMSPEDSSIYLCSVESQTNEKLFFGSGTQLSVL.

The CDR3, as DNA: TGCGCCAGCAGCTCCCCAGAGGTCAGCACTGAAGCTTTCTTT. This translates into CASSSPEVSTEAFF. The gene calls are TRBV5-1 and TRBJ1-1; the D is unclear. This CDR3 comprises 14 residues. V was pared by 3 bases and J by 4 bases, with 13 bases between. Germline-derived CDR1 and CDR2 are SGHRS and YFSETQ.

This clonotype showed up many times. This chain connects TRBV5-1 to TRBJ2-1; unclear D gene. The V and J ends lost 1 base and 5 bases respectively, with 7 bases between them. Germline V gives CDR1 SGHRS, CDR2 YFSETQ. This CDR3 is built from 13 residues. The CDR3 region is CASSLSQNNEQFF. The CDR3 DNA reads TGCGCCAGCAGCTTGAGCCAGAACAATGAGCAGTTCTTC.

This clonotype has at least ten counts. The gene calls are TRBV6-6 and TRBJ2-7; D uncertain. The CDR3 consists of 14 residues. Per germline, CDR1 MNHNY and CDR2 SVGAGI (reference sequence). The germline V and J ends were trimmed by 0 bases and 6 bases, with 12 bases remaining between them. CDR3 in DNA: TGTGCCAGCAGTTACTCGCGCGTAGGTGCCGAGCAGTACTTC. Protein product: CASSYSRVGAEQYF.

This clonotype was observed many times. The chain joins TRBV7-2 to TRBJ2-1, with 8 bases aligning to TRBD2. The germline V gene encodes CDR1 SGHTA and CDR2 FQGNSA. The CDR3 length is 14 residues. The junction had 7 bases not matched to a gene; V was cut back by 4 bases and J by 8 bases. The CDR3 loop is CASSYGLAQDEQFF. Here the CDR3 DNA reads TGTGCCAGCAGCTACGGACTAGCTCAGGATGAGCAGTTCTTC. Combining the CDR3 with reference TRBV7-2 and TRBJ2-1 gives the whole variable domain GAGVSQSPSNKVTEKGKDVELRCDPISGHTALYWYRQSLGQGLEFLIYFQGNSAPDKSGLPSDRFSAERTGGSVSTLTIQRTQQEDSAVYLCASSYGLAQDEQFFGPGTRLTVL.

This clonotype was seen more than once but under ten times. The CDR3 DNA reads TGCGCCAGCAGCCAAGATTATGGGCAGCAAGAGACCCAGTACTTC. Residues: CASSQDYGQQETQYF. The V and J genes are TRBV4-1 and TRBJ2-5; D gene unclear. Germline CDR1 MGHRA, CDR2 YSYEKL. The CDR3 spans 15 residues. Trimming stripped 0 bases from V and 2 bases from J, with 10 bases between.

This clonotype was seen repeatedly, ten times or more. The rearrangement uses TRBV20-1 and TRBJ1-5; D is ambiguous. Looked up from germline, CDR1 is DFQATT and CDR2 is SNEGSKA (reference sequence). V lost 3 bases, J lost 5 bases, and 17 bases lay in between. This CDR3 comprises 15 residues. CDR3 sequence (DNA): TGCAGTGCTAGGGCCTTAGGGAGGGCTGATCAGCCCCAGCATTTT. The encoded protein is CSARALGRADQPQHF.

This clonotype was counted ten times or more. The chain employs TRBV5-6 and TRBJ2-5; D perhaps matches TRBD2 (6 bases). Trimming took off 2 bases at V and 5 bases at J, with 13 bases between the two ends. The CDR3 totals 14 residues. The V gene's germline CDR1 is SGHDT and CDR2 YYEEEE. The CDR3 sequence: CASSFRDAGETQYF. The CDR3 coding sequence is TGTGCCAGCAGCTTCCGGGACGCGGGGGAGACCCAGTACTTC.

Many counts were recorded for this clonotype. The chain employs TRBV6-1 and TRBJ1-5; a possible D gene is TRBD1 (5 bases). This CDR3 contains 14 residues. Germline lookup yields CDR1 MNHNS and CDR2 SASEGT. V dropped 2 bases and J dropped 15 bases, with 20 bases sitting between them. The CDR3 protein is CASSELRGPGELHF. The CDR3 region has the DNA TGTGCCAGCAGTGAATTGAGGGGTCCTGGAGAACTGCATTTT.

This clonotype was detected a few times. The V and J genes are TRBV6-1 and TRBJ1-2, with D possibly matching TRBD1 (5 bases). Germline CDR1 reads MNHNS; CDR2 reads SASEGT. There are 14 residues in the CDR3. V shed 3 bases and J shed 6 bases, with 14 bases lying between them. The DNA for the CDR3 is TGTGCCAGCAGTGAGCTGGGGGGAGGGCATGGCTACACCTTC. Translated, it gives CASSELGGGHGYTF.

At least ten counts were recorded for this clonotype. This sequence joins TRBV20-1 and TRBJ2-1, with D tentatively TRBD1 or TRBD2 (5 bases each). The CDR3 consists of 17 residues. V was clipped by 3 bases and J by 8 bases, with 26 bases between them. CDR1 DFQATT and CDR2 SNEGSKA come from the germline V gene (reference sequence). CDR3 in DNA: TGCAGTGCTAGCCCCCAGTGGGACCTTCAATTGGAGGATGAGCAGTTCTTC. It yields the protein CSASPQWDLQLEDEQFF.

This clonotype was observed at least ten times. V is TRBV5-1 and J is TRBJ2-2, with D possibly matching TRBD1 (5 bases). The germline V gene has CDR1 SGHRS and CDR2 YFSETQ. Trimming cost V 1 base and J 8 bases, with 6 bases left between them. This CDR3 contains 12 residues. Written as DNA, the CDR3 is TGCGCCAGCAGCTTGTCAGGGGGGGAGCTGTTTTTT. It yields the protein CASSLSGGELFF.

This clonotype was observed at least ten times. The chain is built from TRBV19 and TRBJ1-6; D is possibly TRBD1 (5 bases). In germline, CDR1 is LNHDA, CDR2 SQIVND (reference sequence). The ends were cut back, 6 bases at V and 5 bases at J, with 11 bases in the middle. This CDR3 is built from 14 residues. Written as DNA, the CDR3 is TGTGCCAGTAGGCGGACGGGGGATAATTCACCCCTCCACTTT. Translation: CASRRTGDNSPLHF.